This T cell receptor beta chain stems from a study of CD8 T cells in ankylosing spondylitis. Comment on this clonotype: Its antigen is unknown.

General study results and limits: Reactive arthritis synovial fluid and blood were previously reported to contain some motif variants. There was a TCR beta motif, made of eight highly homologous variants, that appeared characteristic of ankylosing spondylitis blood.

TCRdb reprocessed the 5' RACE reads via MiXCR and lists one record per CDR3 protein. Counted here are more than 500,000 distinct CDR3 sequences, roughly 5.2% occurring once; the ten biggest clones make up 3% to 4.5%. The germline V gene has CDR1 SGDLS and CDR2 YYNGEE. V was pared by 0 bases and J by 4 bases, with 16 bases between. The CDR3 has 16 residues. The receptor was isolated from a male donor with ankylosing spondylitis. The sample was blood, either unsorted or a sorted T cell fraction (not recorded which). The chain has TRBV9 and TRBJ1-1, with a possible D match to TRBD1 (6 bases). CDR3 region: CASSVGGGLLSTEAFF. Here the CDR3 DNA reads TGTGCCAGCAGCGTAGGGGGGGGGCTCTTGAGCACTGAAGCTTTCTTT. Variable domain in full (rest from reference TRBV9 and TRBJ1-1): DSGVTQTPKHLITATGQRVTLRCSPRSGDLSVYWYQQSLDQGLQFLIQYYNGEERAKGNILERFSAQQFPDLHSELNLSSLELGDSALYFCASSVGGGLLSTEAFFGQGTRLTVV.